Described below is a single T cell receptor (beta chain) sequence and its context. This CDR3 has 12 residues. The V and J ends lost 2 bases and 7 bases respectively, with 9 bases between them. CDR1 MDHEN and CDR2 SYDVKM come from the germline V gene. This sample was taken from a study of Ad26.COV2.S vaccination and SARS-CoV-2 variants. Study at large: Ad26.COV2.S shots went into the muscle once or twice, 56 days apart.

Treatment here: some 20 received Ad26.COV2.S at low or high dose, single or two shots; about 5 received placebo; per-sample allocation not given. Material that was analyzed had been drawn on day 63 after the first vaccine or placebo injection. Some clones are missing from TCRdb's copy, which holds only in-frame ones; the method was immunoSEQ multiplex PCR. The sample includes some 250,000 clones, 70% to 90% of them seen just once. This rearrangement joins TRBV28 to TRBJ2-7; the D gene could be TRBD1 or TRBD2 (5 bases each). This receptor was obtained from a person between 18 and 60 years old who received the Ad26.COV2.S COVID-19 vaccine or a placebo. Sequencing used peripheral blood, obtained in a trial of Ad26.COV2.S vaccine versus placebo. CDR3 residues: CASSLRGGEQYF. DNA of the CDR3: TGTGCCAGCAGTTTACGTGGGGGAGAGCAGTACTTC.